This T cell receptor beta chain appears in the sequencing data of a study of blood T cell repertoires in COVID-19. Study as a whole: Material from acute and convalescent COVID-19 was sourced from the United States, Italy and Spain. T cells, B-cell-depleted T cells, or PBMCs supplied cDNA or gDNA.

Original data processing: Nucleated cell counts were estimated from reference gene primer amplification. Sequencing was performed with immunoSEQ multiplex PCR; in TCRdb, only in-frame clones are kept and a portion is missing. From that table come the V and J calls and clone size; the DNA was used to work out D and trimming. Among roughly 320,000 clones listed, roughly 85% were seen once. In germline, CDR1 is SGHDN, CDR2 FVKESK. J gave up 10 bases and V 4 bases, and 13 bases lay outside the gene matches. CDR3 length: 17 amino acids. The V gene is TRBV14, the J gene TRBJ1-6; TRBD1 matches at 10 bases. The receptor was isolated from a human donor in a cohort sampled during active COVID-19. The specimen sequenced was peripheral blood. The DNA for the CDR3 is TGTGCCAGCAGCCCCCTTCCGGGACAGGGGCTTGGATCACCCCTCCACTTT. Translated, it gives CASSPLPGQGLGSPLHF. Full variable domain (rest looked up from reference TRBV14 and TRBJ1-6): EAGVTQFPSHSVIEKGQTVTLRCDPISGHDNLYWYRRVMGKEIKFLLHFVKESKQDESGMPNNRFLAERTGGTYSTLKVQPAELEDSGVYFCASSPLPGQGLGSPLHFGNGTRLTVT.